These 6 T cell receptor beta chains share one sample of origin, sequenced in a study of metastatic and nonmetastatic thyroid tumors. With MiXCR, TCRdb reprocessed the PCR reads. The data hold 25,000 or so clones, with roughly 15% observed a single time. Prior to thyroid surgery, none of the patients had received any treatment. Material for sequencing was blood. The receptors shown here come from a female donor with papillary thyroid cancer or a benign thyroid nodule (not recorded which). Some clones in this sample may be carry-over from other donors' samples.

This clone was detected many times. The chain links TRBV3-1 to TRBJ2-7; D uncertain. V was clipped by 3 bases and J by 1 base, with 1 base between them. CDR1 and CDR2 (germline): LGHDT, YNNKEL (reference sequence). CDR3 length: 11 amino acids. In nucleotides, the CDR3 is TGTGCCAGCAGCCATTCCTACGAGCAGTACTTC. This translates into CASSHSYEQYF.

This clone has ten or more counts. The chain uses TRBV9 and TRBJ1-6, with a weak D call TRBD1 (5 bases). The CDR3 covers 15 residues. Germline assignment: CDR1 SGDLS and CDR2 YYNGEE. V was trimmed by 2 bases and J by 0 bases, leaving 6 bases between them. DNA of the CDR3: TGTGCCAGCAGCGTGGGGGGCTCCTATAATTCACCCCTCCACTTT. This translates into CASSVGGSYNSPLHF.

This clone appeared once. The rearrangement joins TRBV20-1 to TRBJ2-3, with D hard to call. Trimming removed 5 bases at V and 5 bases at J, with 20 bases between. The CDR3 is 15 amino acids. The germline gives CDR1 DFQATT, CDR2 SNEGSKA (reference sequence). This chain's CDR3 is CSASLNPGLGDTQYF. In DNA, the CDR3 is TGCAGTGCTTCCCTCAACCCCGGGCTGGGAGATACGCAGTATTTT.

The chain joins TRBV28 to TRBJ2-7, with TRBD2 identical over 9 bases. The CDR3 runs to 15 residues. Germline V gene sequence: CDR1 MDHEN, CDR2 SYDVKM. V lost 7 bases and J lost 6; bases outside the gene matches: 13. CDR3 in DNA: TGTGCCAGCATTTTCCTAGCGGGACCCTGGGGCGAGCAGTACTTC. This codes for CASIFLAGPWGEQYF.

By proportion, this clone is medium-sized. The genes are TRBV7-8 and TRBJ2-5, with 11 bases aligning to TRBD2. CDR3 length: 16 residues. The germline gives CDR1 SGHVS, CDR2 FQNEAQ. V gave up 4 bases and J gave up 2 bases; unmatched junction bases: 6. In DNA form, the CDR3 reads TGTGCCAGCAGCTACCTGACTAGCGGGAATCAAGAGACCCAGTACTTC. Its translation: CASSYLTSGNQETQYF.

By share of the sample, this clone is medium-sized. The CDR3 is CSARDGSGSYNSPLHF. CDR3 DNA: TGCAGTGCTAGAGATGGGAGTGGCTCCTATAATTCACCCCTCCACTTT. V and J are TRBV20-1 and TRBJ1-6; D uncertain. There are 16 residues in the CDR3. The germline V and J ends were trimmed by 0 bases and 0 bases, with 9 bases remaining between them. CDR1 is DFQATT and CDR2 is SNEGSKA in the germline V gene (reference sequence).